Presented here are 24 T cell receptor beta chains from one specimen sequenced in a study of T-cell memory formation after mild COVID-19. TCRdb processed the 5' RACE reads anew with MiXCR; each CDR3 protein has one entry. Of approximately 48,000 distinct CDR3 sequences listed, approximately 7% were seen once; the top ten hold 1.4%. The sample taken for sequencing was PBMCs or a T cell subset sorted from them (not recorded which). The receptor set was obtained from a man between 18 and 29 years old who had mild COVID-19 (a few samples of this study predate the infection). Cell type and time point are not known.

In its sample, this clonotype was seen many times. The CDR3, as DNA: TGTGCCAGCAGCTTACTGGGGGGCGCAGATACGCAGTATTTT. Protein: CASSLLGGADTQYF. The chain employs TRBV7-2 and TRBJ2-3; D may match TRBD1 or TRBD2 (6 bases each). In germline, CDR1 is SGHTA, CDR2 FQGNSA. The germline V and J ends were trimmed by 2 bases and 4 bases, with 10 bases remaining between them. The CDR3 has 14 residues.

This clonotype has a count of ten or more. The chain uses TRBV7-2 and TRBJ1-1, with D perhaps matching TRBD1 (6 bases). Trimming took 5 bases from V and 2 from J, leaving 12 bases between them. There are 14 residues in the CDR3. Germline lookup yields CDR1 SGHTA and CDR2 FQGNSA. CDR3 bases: TGTGCCAGCAGCCGACAGGTTAGCAACACTGAAGCTTTCTTT. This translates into CASSRQVSNTEAFF.

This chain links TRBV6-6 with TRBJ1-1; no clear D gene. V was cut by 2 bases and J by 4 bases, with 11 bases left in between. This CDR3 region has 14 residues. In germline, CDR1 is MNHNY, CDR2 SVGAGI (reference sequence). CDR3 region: CASSYEGFGTEAFF. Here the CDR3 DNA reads TGTGCCAGCAGTTACGAGGGTTTTGGCACTGAAGCTTTCTTT.

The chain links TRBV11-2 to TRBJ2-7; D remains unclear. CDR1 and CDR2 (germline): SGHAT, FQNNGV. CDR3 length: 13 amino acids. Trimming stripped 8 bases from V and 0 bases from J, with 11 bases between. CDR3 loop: CASAWRSSYEQYF. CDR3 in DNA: TGTGCCAGCGCCTGGAGAAGCTCCTACGAGCAGTACTTC. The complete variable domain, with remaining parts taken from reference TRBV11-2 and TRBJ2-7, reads EAGVAQSPRYKIIEKRQSVAFWCNPISGHATLYWYQQILGQGPKLLIQFQNNGVVDDSQLPKDRFSAERLKGVDSTLKIQPAKLEDSAVYLCASAWRSSYEQYFGPGTRLTVT.

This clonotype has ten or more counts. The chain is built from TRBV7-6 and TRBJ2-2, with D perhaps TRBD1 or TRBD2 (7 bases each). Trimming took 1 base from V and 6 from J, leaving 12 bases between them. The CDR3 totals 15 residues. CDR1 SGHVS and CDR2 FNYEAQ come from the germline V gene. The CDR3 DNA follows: TGTGCCAGCAGCTTAGTAGCAGGGGGGGCCGGGGAGCTGTTTTTT. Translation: CASSLVAGGAGELFF.

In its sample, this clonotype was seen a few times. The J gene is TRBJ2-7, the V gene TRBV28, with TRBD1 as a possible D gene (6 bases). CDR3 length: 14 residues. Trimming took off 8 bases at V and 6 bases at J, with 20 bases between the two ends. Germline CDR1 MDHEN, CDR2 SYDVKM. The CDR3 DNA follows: TGTGCCAGCGTTGGGGGATCACAGGGTAGCGAGCAGTACGTC. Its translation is CASVGGSQGSEQYV.

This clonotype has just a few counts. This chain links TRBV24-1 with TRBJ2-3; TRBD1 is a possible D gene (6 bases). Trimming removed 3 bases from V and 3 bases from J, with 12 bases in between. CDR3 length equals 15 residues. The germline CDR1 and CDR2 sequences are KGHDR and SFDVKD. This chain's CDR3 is CATSDPGQGTDTQYF. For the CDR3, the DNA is TGTGCCACCAGTGATCCGGGGCAGGGGACAGATACGCAGTATTTT.

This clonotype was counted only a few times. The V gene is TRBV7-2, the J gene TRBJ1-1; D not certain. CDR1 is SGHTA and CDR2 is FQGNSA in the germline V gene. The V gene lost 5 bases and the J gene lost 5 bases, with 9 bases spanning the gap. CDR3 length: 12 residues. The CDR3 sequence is CASSNGYTEAFF. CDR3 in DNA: TGTGCCAGCAGCAACGGGTATACTGAAGCTTTCTTT.

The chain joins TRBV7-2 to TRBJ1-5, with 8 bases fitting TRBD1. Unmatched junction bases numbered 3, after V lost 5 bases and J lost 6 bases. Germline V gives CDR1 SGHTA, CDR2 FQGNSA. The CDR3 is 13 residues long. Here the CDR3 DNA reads TGTGCCAGCAGCGCAGGACAGGGTCAGCCCCAGCATTTT. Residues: CASSAGQGQPQHF.

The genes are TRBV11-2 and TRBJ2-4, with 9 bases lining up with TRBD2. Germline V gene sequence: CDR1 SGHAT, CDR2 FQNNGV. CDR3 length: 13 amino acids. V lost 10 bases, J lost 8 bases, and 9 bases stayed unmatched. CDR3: CATSSGGTYIQYF. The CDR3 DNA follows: TGTGCCACCTCGAGCGGGGGGACTTACATTCAGTACTTC.

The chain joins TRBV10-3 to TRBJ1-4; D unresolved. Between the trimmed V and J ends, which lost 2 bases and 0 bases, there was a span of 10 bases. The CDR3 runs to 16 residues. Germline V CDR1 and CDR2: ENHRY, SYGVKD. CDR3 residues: CAISEAEITTNEKLFF. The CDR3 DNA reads TGTGCCATCAGTGAGGCGGAAATCACAACTAATGAAAAACTGTTTTTT.

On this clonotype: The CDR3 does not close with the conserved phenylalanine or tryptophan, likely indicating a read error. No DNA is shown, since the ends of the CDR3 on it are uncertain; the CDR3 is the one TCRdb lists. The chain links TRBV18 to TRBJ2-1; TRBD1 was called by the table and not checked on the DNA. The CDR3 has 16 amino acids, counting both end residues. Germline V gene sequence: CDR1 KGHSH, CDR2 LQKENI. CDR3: CASSPGRTTGAGTLRL.

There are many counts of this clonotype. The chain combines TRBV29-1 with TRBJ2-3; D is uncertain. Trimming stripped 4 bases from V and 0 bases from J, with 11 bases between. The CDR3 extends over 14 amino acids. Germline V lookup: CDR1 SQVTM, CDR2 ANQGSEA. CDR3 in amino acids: CSVVSLLSTDTQYF. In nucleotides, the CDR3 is TGCAGCGTTGTCAGCCTCCTGAGCACAGATACGCAGTATTTT.

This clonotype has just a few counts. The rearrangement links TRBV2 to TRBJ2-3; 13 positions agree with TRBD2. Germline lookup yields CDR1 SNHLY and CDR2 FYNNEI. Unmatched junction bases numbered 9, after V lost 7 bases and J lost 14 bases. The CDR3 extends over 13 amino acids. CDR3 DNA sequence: TGTGCCAGCATTGGACTAGCGGGGGCACGGAGGTATTTT. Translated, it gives CASIGLAGARRYF.

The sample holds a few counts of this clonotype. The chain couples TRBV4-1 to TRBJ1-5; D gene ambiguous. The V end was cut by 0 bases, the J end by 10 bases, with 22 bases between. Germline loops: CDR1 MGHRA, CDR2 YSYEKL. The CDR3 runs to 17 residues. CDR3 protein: CASSQEVLFGPRSPQHF. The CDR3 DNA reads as TGCGCCAGCAGCCAAGAAGTCCTTTTCGGACCCCGCTCCCCCCAGCATTTT.

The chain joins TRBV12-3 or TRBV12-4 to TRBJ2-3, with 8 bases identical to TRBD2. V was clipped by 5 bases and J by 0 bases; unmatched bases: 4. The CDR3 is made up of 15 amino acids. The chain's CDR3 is CASSRGGESTDTQYF. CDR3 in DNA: TGTGCCAGCAGTCGGGGGGGGGAGAGCACAGATACGCAGTATTTT.

In DNA, the CDR3 is TGTGCCAGCAGCGTAGGGGAATTAAGGCGGGGCGAATCTTTAGATACGCAGTATTTT. Amino acids: CASSVGELRRGESLDTQYF. This chain joins TRBV9 and TRBJ2-3; maybe TRBD2 (6 bases). The germline CDR1 and CDR2 sequences are SGDLS and YYNGEE. The V and J ends lost 0 bases and 5 bases respectively, with 25 bases between them. The CDR3 is 19 residues long.

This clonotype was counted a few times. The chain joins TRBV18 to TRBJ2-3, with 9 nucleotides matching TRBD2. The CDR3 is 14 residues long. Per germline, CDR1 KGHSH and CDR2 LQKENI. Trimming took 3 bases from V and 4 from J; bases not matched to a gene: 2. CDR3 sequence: CASSPTSGADTQYF. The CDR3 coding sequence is TGTGCCAGCTCACCGACTAGCGGCGCAGATACGCAGTATTTT.

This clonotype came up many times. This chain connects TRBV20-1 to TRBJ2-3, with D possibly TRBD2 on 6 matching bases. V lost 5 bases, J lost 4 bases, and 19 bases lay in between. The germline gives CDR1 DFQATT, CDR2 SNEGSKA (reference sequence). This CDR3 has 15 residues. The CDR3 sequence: CSACPHPSAADTQYF. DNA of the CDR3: TGCAGTGCTTGCCCGCACCCTAGCGCGGCAGATACGCAGTATTTT.

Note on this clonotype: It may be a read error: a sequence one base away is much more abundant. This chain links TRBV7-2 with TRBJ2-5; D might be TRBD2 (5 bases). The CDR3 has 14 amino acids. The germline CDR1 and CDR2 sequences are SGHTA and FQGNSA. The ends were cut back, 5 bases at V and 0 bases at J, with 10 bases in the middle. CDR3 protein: CASSTVGNQETQYF. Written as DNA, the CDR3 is TGTGCCAGCAGCACAGTCGGGAACCAAGAGACCCAGTACTTC.

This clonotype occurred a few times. CDR3 sequence reads: CASSSHGGEQFF. The CDR3 nucleotides read TGTGCCAGCAGCTCCCATGGGGGTGAGCAGTTCTTC. This rearrangement joins TRBV12-3 or TRBV12-4 to TRBJ2-1; D may match TRBD1 or TRBD2 (5 bases each). V was cut by 6 bases and J by 9 bases, with 12 bases left in between. The CDR3 runs 12 residues.

In DNA form, the CDR3 reads TGCGCCAGCAGCTTGTTCGGGGTAATGAGCACAGATACGCAGTATTTT. It encodes CASSLFGVMSTDTQYF. The chain combines TRBV5-1 with TRBJ2-3, with D possibly matching TRBD2 (5 bases). From germline, CDR1 is SGHRS and CDR2 YFSETQ. CDR3 length: 16 amino acids. V was clipped by 1 base and J by 0 bases, with 12 bases between them. Full variable domain (outside the CDR3, taken from reference TRBV5-1 and TRBJ2-3): KAGVTQTPRYLIKTRGQQVTLSCSPISGHRSVSWYQQTPGQGLQFLFEYFSETQRNKGNFPGRFSGRQFSNSRSEMNVSTLELGDSALYLCASSLFGVMSTDTQYFGPGTRLTVL.

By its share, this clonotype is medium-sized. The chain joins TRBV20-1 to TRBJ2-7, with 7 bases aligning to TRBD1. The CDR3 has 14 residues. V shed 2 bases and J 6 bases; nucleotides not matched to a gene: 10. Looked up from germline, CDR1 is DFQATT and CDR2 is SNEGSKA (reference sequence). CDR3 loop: CSARPPNRGPEQYF. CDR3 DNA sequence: TGCAGTGCTAGACCCCCTAACAGGGGTCCCGAGCAGTACTTC.

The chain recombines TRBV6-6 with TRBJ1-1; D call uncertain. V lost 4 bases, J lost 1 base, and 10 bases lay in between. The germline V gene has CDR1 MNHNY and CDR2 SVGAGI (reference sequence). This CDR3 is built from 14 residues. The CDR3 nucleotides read TGTGCCAGCAGTTGGGCAGGATCGAACACTGAAGCTTTCTTT. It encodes CASSWAGSNTEAFF.